The 7 T cell receptor beta chains reported below all come from one sample, sequenced in a study of blood T cell repertoires in COVID-19. Profiled with immunoSEQ multiplex PCR; TCRdb holds only in-frame clones, not every one. The sample records 250,000 to 400,000 clones, around 88% being singletons. The source material was peripheral blood. These receptors came from a woman aged 30 to 39 with COVID-19, enrolled during active disease.

V gene TRBV18 combines with J gene TRBJ1-2, with TRBD1 as a possible D gene (5 bases). Looked up from germline, CDR1 is KGHSH and CDR2 is LQKENI. The CDR3 totals 13 residues. V was shortened by 3 bases and J by 5 bases, with 10 bases between the two germline ends. The CDR3 bases are TGTGCCAGCTCACCCGATCAGGGTTATGGCTACACCTTC. It yields the protein CASSPDQGYGYTF.

V usage is TRBV5-6 and J usage is TRBJ1-4, with D possibly TRBD1 on 6 matching bases. CDR3 length equals 14 residues. Germline V lookup: CDR1 SGHDT, CDR2 YYEEEE. V was shortened by 0 bases and J by 5 bases, with 8 bases between the two germline ends. The CDR3 nucleotides are TGTGCCAGCAGCTTGGCTCAGGGGAATGAAAAACTGTTTTTT. Protein: CASSLAQGNEKLFF. Complete variable domain (other parts from reference TRBV5-6 and TRBJ1-4): DAGVTQSPTHLIKTRGQQVTLRCSPKSGHDTVSWYQQALGQGPQFIFQYYEEEERQRGNFPDRFSGHQFPNYSSELNVNALLLGDSALYLCASSLAQGNEKLFFGSGTQLSVL.

This rearrangement joins TRBV30 to TRBJ1-5; TRBD1 matches at 9 bases. The CDR3 totals 15 residues. Germline V gives CDR1 GTSNPN, CDR2 SVGIG (reference sequence). Trimming cost V 5 bases and J 2 bases; bases outside gene matches: 7. The CDR3 DNA is TGTGCCTGGGAGCCACGACAGGGGGGCAATCAGCCCCAGCATTTT. Encoded protein: CAWEPRQGGNQPQHF.

The chain is built from TRBV27 and TRBJ1-4; 9 nucleotides match TRBD1. This CDR3 is 17 amino acids long. After removal of 8 bases from V and 0 bases from J, the junction contained 10 bases not matched to a gene. Germline CDR1 is MNHEY and CDR2 is SMNVEV (reference sequence). The chain's CDR3 is CASGKQGAFATNEKLFF. Here the CDR3 DNA reads TGTGCCAGCGGTAAACAGGGGGCTTTTGCAACTAATGAAAAACTGTTTTTT.

The chain employs TRBV7-9 and TRBJ2-7, with D perhaps TRBD2 (7 bases). Germline lookup yields CDR1 SEHNR and CDR2 FQNEAQ (reference sequence). V was trimmed by 5 bases and J by 8 bases, leaving 16 bases between them. The CDR3 spans 13 residues. The DNA of the CDR3 is TGTGCCAGCAGCCCTGGGGGGGCGAACAAGCAGTACGTC. It yields the protein CASSPGGANKQYV.

The genes are TRBV15 and TRBJ1-4; D might be TRBD1 (6 bases). The CDR3 is made up of 16 amino acids. The V gene's germline CDR1 is LNHNV and CDR2 YYDKDF (reference sequence). Trimming took 0 bases from V and 7 from J, leaving 15 bases between them. As DNA, the CDR3 is TGTGCCACCAGCAGAGATCTAACAGGGAAATTTGAAAAACTGTTTTTT. Amino acid sequence: CATSRDLTGKFEKLFF.

The chain links TRBV4-1 to TRBJ2-6, with D unclear. The germline V and J ends were trimmed by 2 bases and 2 bases, with 13 bases remaining between them. This CDR3 has 17 amino acids. CDR1 is MGHRA, CDR2 YSYEKL, per germline. In DNA, the CDR3 is TGCGCCAGCAGCCAACCCATTCGGAGCGCTGGGGCCAACGTCCTGACTTTC. Translated, it gives CASSQPIRSAGANVLTF.